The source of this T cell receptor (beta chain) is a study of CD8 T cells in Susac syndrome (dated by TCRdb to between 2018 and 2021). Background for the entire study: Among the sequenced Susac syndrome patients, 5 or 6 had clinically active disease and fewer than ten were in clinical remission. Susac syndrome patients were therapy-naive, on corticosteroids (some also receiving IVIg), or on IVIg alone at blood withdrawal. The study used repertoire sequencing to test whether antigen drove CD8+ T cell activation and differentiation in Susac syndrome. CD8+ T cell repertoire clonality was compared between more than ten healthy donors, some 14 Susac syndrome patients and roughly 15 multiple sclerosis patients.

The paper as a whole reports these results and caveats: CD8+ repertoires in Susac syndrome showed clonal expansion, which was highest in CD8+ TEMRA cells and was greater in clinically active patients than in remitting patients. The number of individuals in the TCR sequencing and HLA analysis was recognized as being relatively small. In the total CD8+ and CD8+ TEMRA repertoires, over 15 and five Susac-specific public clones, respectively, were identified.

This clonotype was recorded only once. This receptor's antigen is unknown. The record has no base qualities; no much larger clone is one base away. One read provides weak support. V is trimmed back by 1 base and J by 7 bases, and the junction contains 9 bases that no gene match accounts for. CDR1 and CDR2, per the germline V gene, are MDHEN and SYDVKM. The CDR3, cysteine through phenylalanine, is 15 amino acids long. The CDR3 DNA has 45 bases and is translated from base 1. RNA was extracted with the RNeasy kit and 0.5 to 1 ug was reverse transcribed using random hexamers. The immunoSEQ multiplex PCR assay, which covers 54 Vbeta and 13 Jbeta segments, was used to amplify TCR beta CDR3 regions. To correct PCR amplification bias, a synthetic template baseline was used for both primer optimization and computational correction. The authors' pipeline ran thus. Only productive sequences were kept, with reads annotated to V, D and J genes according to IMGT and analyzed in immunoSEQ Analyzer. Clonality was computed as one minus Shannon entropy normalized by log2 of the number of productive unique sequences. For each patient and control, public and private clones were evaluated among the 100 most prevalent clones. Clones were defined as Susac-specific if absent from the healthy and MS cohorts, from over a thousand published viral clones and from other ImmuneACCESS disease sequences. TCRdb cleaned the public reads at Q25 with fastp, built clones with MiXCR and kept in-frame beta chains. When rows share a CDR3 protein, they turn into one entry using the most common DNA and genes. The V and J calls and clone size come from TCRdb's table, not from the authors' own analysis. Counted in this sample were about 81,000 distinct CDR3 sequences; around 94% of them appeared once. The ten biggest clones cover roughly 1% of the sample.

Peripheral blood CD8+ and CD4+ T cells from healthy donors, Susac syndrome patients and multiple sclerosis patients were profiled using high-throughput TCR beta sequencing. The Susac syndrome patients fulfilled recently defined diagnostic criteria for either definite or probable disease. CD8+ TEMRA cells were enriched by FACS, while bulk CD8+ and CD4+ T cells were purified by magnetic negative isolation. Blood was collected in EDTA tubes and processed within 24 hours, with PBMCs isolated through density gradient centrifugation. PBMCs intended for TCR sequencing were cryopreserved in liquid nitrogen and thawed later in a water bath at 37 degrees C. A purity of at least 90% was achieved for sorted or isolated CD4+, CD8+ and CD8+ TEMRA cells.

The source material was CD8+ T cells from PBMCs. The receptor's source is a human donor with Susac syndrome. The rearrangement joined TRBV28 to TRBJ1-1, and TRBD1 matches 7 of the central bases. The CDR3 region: CASSLYEGAIGEAFF. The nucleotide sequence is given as TGTGCCAGCAGTTTATATGAGGGGGCGATAGGTGAAGCTTTCTTT.